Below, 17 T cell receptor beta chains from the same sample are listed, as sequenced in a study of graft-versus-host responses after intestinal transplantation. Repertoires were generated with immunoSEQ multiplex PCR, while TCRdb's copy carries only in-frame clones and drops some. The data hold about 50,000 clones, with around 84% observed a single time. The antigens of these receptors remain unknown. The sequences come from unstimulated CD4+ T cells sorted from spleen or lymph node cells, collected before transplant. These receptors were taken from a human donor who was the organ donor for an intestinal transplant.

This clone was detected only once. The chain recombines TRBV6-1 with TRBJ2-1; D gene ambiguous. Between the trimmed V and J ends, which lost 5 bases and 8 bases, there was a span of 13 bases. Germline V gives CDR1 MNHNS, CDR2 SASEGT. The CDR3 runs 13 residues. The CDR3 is CASSLRPSDEQFF. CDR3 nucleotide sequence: TGTGCCAGCAGTCTTAGACCATCTGATGAGCAGTTCTTC.

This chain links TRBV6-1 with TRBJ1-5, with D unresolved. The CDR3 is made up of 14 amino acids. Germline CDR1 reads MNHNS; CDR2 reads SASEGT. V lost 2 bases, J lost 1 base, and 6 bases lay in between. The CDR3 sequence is CASSESKSNQPQHF. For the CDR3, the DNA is TGTGCCAGCAGTGAAAGTAAGAGCAATCAGCCCCAGCATTTT.

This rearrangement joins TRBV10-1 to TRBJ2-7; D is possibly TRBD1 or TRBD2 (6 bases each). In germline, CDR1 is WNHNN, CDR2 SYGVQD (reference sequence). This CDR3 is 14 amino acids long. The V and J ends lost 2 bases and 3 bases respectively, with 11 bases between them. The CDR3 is CASSEGGLFYEQYF. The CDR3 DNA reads TGCGCCAGCAGTGAGGGGGGGCTTTTCTACGAGCAGTACTTC.

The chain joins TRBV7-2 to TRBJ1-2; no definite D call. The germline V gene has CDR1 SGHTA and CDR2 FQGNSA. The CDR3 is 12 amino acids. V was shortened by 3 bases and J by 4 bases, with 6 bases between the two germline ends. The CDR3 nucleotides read TGTGCCAGCAGCTTGGGAACCTATGGCTACACCTTC. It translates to CASSLGTYGYTF.

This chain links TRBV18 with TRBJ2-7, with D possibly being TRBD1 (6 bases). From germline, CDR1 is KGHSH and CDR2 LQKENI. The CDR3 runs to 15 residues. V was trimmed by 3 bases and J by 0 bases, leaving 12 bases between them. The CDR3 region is CASSPGGSLSYEQYF. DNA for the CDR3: TGTGCCAGCTCACCTGGGGGCTCTCTCTCCTACGAGCAGTACTTC.

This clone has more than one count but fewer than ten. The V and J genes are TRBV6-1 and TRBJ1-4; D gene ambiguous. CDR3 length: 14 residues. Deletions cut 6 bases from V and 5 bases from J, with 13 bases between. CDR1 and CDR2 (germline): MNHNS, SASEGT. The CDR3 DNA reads TGTGCCAGCAGACGATGGACCGAGAATGAAAAACTGTTTTTT. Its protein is CASRRWTENEKLFF.

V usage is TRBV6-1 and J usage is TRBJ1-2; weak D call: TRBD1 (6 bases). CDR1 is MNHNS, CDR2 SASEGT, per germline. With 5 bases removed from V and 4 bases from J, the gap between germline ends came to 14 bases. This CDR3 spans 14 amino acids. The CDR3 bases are TGTGCCAGCAGTTCACAGGGACCCTTCTATGGCTACACCTTC. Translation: CASSSQGPFYGYTF.

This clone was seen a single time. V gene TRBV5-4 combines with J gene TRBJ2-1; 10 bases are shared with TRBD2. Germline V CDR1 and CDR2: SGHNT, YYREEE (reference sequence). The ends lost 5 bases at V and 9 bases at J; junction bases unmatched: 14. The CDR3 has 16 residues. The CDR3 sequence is CASSVDGLAVVGEQFF. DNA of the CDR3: TGTGCCAGCAGTGTTGACGGACTAGCGGTTGTCGGTGAGCAGTTCTTC.

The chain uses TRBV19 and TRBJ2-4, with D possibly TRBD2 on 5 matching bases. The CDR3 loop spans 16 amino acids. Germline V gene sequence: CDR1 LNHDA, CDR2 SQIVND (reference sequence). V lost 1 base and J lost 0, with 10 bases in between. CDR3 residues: CASSIGGRIAKNIQYF. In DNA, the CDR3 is TGTGCCAGTAGTATAGGCGGGCGGATAGCCAAAAACATTCAGTACTTC.

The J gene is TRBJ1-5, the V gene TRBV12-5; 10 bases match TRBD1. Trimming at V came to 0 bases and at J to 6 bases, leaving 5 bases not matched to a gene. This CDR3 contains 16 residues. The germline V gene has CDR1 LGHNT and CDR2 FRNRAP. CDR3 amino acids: CASGLVGQGEVQPQHF. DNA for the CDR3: TGTGCTAGTGGTTTGGTAGGACAGGGGGAGGTTCAGCCCCAGCATTTT. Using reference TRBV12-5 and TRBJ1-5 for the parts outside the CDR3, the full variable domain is DARVTQTPRHKVTEMGQEVTMRCQPILGHNTVFWYRQTMMQGLELLAYFRNRAPLDDSGMPKDRFSAEMPDATLATLKIQPSEPRDSAVYFCASGLVGQGEVQPQHFGDGTRLSIL.

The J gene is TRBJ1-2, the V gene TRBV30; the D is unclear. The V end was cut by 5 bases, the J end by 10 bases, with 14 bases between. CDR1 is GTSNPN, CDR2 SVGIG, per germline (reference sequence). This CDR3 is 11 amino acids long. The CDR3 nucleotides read TGTGCCTGGGGAGATTGGAGGGCCTACACCTTC. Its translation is CAWGDWRAYTF. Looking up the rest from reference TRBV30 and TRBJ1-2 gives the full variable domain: SQTIHQWPATLVQPVGSPLSLECTVEGTSNPNLYWYRQAAGRGLQLLFYSVGIGQISSEVPQNLSASRPQDRQFILSSKKLLLSDSGFYLCAWGDWRAYTFGSGTRLTVV.

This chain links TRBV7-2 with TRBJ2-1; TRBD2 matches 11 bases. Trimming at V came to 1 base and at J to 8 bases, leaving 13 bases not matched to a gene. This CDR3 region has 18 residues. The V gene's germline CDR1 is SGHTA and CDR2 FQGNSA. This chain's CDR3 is CASSLGAIAGGPVDEQFF. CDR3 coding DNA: TGTGCCAGCAGCTTAGGGGCCATAGCGGGGGGGCCTGTAGATGAGCAGTTCTTC.

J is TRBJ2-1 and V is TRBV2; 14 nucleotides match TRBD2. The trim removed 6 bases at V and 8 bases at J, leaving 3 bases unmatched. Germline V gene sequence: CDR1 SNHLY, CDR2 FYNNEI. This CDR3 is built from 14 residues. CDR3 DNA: TGTGCCAGCAGGGGACTAGCGGGGGTCGATGAGCAGTTCTTC. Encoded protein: CASRGLAGVDEQFF.

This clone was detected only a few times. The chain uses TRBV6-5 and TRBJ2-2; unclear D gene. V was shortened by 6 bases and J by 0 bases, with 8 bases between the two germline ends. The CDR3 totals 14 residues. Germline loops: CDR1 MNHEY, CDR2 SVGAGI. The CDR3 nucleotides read TGTGCCAGCAGCGTTCAGTCGAACACCGGGGAGCTGTTTTTT. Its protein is CASSVQSNTGELFF.

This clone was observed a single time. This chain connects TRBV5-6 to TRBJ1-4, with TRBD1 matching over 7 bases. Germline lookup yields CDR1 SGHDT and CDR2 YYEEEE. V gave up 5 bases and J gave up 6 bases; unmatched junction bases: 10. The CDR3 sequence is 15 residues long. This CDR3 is CASSVDRAGHEKLFF. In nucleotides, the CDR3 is TGTGCCAGCAGTGTCGACAGGGCCGGACATGAAAAACTGTTTTTT.

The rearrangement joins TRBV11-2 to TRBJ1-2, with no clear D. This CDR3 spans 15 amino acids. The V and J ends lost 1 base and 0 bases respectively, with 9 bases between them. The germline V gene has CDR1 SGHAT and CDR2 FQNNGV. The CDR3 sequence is CASSLAAGANYGYTF. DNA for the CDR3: TGTGCCAGCAGCTTAGCGGCGGGAGCTAACTATGGCTACACCTTC.

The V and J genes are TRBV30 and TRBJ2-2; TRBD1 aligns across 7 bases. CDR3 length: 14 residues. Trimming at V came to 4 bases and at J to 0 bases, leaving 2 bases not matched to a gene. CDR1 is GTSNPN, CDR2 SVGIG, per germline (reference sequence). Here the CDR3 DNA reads TGTGCCTGGATCGGGACAGCGAACACCGGGGAGCTGTTTTTT. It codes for CAWIGTANTGELFF.